Following are 21 T cell receptor beta chains from one sample sequenced in a study of T cells in Graves' hyperthyroidism and ophthalmopathy. TCR beta CDR3 regions were amplified from RNA transcripts. The TCR CDR3 first-round RT-PCR relied on the HTBI primer set. TCRdb re-derived calls from the multiplex PCR reads in MiXCR, one entry per CDR3 protein. The repertoire holds about 560,000 distinct CDR3 sequences, with roughly 14% as singletons. Sequenced material: blood. Receptor source: a woman in her 30s with Graves' hyperthyroidism.

This clonotype was seen ten or more times. The chain combines TRBV11-2 with TRBJ1-1, with a weak D call TRBD1 (6 bases). V was shortened by 3 bases and J by 5 bases, with 13 bases between the two germline ends. Germline V gene lookup returns CDR1 SGHAT and CDR2 FQNNGV. The CDR3 runs 14 residues. CDR3 sequence (DNA): TGTGCCAGCAGCTTCAGGGGAGAGGGGACTGAAGCTTTCTTT. Amino acid sequence: CASSFRGEGTEAFF.

The sample holds many counts of this clonotype. V usage is TRBV12-3 or TRBV12-4 and J usage is TRBJ2-7, with TRBD2 matching over 7 bases. V lost 5 bases, J lost 0 bases, and 10 bases stayed unmatched. The CDR3 is 16 amino acids. CDR3 nucleotide sequence: TGTGCCAGCAGTCCTGGAAGAGGCGGGAGCTCCTACGAGCAGTACTTC. Residues: CASSPGRGGSSYEQYF.

This chain joins TRBV4-1 and TRBJ2-5, with 7 bases that match TRBD1. Germline CDR1 is MGHRA and CDR2 is YSYEKL. Trimming at V came to 4 bases and at J to 5 bases, leaving 10 bases not matched to a gene. This CDR3 comprises 15 residues. CDR3: CASSPGQVGKETQYF. The CDR3 nucleotides read TGCGCCAGCAGCCCTGGACAGGTCGGGAAGGAGACCCAGTACTTC.

The V and J genes are TRBV19 and TRBJ2-3; D might be TRBD1 or TRBD2, each matching 5 bases. Germline V gene data show CDR1 as LNHDA and CDR2 as SQIVND (reference sequence). The CDR3 spans 14 residues. V was clipped by 7 bases and J by 4 bases, with 15 bases between them. Here the CDR3 DNA reads TGTGCCAGTAAATTGAGCAGGGACGCAGATACGCAGTATTTT. Translating gives CASKLSRDADTQYF. The full variable domain, completed using reference TRBV19 and TRBJ2-3, is DGGITQSPKYLFRKEGQNVTLSCEQNLNHDAMYWYRQDPGQGLRLIYYSQIVNDFQKGDIAEGYSVSREKKESFPLTVTSAQKNPTAFYLCASKLSRDADTQYFGPGTRLTVL.

This clonotype occurred many times. The genes are TRBV12-3 or TRBV12-4 and TRBJ2-4; D is undetermined. This CDR3 comprises 11 residues. Deletions cut 4 bases from V and 6 bases from J, with 4 bases between. The CDR3 region has the DNA TGTGCCAGCAGTTACGGAAACATTCAGTACTTC. This encodes CASSYGNIQYF.

The table lists this clonotype with many counts. V gene TRBV6-6 combines with J gene TRBJ2-7, with D perhaps TRBD1 (6 bases). Per germline, CDR1 MNHNY and CDR2 SVGAGI (reference sequence). With 2 bases removed from V and 5 bases from J, the gap between germline ends came to 10 bases. CDR3 length: 13 residues. CDR3 coding DNA: TGTGCCAGCAGTTACCTACAGGGAAACGAGCAGTACTTC. This translates into CASSYLQGNEQYF.

The chain recombines TRBV25-1 with TRBJ2-3; no clear D gene. This CDR3 has 13 residues. Germline assignment: CDR1 MGHDK and CDR2 SYGVNS. V lost 1 base and J 5 bases, leaving 7 bases between the germline ends. For the CDR3, the DNA is TGTGCCAGCAGTGAATGGGTCGTAGATACGCAGTATTTT. As protein: CASSEWVVDTQYF.

This clonotype was found many times. The rearrangement links TRBV20-1 to TRBJ2-7; 10 nucleotides line up with TRBD2. CDR3 length equals 16 residues. Per the germline V gene, CDR1 is DFQATT and CDR2 is SNEGSKA (reference sequence). V dropped 5 bases and J dropped 2; count of bases not matched to a gene: 12. In nucleotides, the CDR3 is TGCAGTGCTCCGAATCGCCTACTAGCGGGAACCTACGAGCAGTACTTC. Residues: CSAPNRLLAGTYEQYF.

This clonotype has just a few counts. This chain connects TRBV27 to TRBJ2-7; 9 bases line up with TRBD2. Germline V gives CDR1 MNHEY, CDR2 SMNVEV (reference sequence). This CDR3 comprises 19 residues. Unmatched junction bases numbered 17, after V lost 3 bases and J lost 2 bases. The CDR3, as DNA: TGTGCCAGCAGTTTTAAGGCGGGCTCCGCGGGAGGGCCGGCCTACGAGCAGTACTTC. Protein product: CASSFKAGSAGGPAYEQYF.

The table lists this clonotype with many counts. The chain is built from TRBV12-3 or TRBV12-4 and TRBJ2-3; D is undetermined. The CDR3 extends over 13 amino acids. The V end lost 5 bases, the J end lost 6 bases, and 12 bases lay between the germline ends. The chain's CDR3 is CASSDLLPDTQYF. In DNA form, the CDR3 reads TGTGCCAGCAGTGATCTTCTCCCCGATACGCAGTATTTT.

The table lists this clonotype with many counts. The gene calls are TRBV27 and TRBJ2-7, with 12 bases matching TRBD2. The V gene end was trimmed by 5 bases and the J gene end by 3 bases; junction bases not matched to a gene: 8. Germline values: CDR1 MNHEY, CDR2 SMNVEV (reference sequence). The CDR3 has 16 amino acids. CDR3 coding DNA: TGTGCCAGCAGTCCGCGGACTAGCGGGAACCTCTACGAGCAGTACTTC. Translation: CASSPRTSGNLYEQYF.

Many counts were recorded for this clonotype. The limits of the CDR3 on the DNA are not certain, so only TCRdb's listed CDR3 is given. The chain uses TRBV11-2 and TRBJ1-1; the table's D call TRBD1 went unverified against the DNA. The germline V gene encodes CDR1 SGHAT and CDR2 FQNNGV. Termini included, the CDR3 measures 13 amino acids. The CDR3 protein is CASSSSGVPEAFF.

Many counts were recorded for this clonotype. V usage is TRBV7-9 and J usage is TRBJ2-2; a weak D match, TRBD2 (6 bases). Trimming stripped 6 bases from V and 6 bases from J, with 8 bases between. The CDR3 covers 12 residues. Germline CDR1 reads SEHNR; CDR2 reads FQNEAQ (reference sequence). CDR3 coding DNA: TGTGCCAGCAGTCGGGACTCCGGGGAGCTGTTTTTT. Its protein is CASSRDSGELFF.

This clonotype was recorded a few times. The gene calls are TRBV6-1 and TRBJ1-2, with D unresolved. Deletions cut 7 bases from V and 4 bases from J, with 16 bases between. Germline CDR1 MNHNS, CDR2 SASEGT. There are 14 residues in the CDR3. CDR3: CASTPERFSYGYTF. As DNA, the CDR3 is TGTGCCAGCACCCCGGAAAGGTTTAGCTATGGCTACACCTTC.

V usage is TRBV18 and J usage is TRBJ2-5; 7 nucleotides agree with TRBD1. The J segment lost 0 bases and the V segment lost 2 bases, leaving 0 bases of the junction unmatched. The CDR3 is 14 residues long. Germline V gene sequence: CDR1 KGHSH, CDR2 LQKENI. CDR3 nucleotide sequence: TGTGCCAGCTCACCAACAGGGGACCAAGAGACCCAGTACTTC. It translates to CASSPTGDQETQYF.

This clonotype was picked up many times. V gene TRBV18 combines with J gene TRBJ2-5; unclear D gene. CDR3 length: 15 amino acids. The V end was cut by 2 bases, the J end by 1 base, with 11 bases between. CDR1 and CDR2 from the germline V gene are KGHSH and LQKENI. CDR3 coding DNA: TGTGCCAGCTCACCAACGGCTGGAGTCCAAGAGACCCAGTACTTC. It specifies CASSPTAGVQETQYF.

There are many counts of this clonotype. CDR3 nucleotides: TGTGCCAGCAGCTTACAACCCTTGGATACGCAGTATTTT. This codes for CASSLQPLDTQYF. V usage is TRBV7-3 and J usage is TRBJ2-3; D gene unclear. The V end was cut by 2 bases, the J end by 6 bases, with 9 bases between. This CDR3 region has 13 residues. CDR1 is SGHTA and CDR2 is FQGTGA in the germline V gene.

This clonotype was counted many times. The gene calls are TRBV12-3 or TRBV12-4 and TRBJ2-6; D may be TRBD2 (6 bases). The V end was cut by 3 bases, the J end by 0 bases, with 24 bases between. The CDR3 runs to 21 residues. The CDR3 DNA sequence: TGTGCCAGCAGTTTTAGTGTCGGTCGGAGGGTTCCTTCCTCTGGGGCCAACGTCCTGACTTTC. Amino acid sequence: CASSFSVGRRVPSSGANVLTF.

This chain uses TRBV28 with TRBJ1-1; maybe TRBD1 (5 bases). CDR1 and CDR2 (germline): MDHEN, SYDVKM. The length of the CDR3 is 12 residues. V was clipped by 6 bases and J by 7 bases, with 12 bases between them. The chain's CDR3 is CASSPFTGEAFF. CDR3 in DNA: TGTGCCAGCAGCCCGTTTACAGGTGAAGCTTTCTTT.

This sequence joins TRBV20-1 and TRBJ2-7, with 9 bases that match TRBD2. Germline V gene data show CDR1 as DFQATT and CDR2 as SNEGSKA (reference sequence). V shed 6 bases, J shed 2 bases, and the junction held 11 bases outside the gene matches. The CDR3 runs to 15 residues. CDR3 nucleotides: TGCAGTGCCGAACGTAGCGGGAGACACGCCTACGAGCAGTACTTC. Protein: CSAERSGRHAYEQYF.

This clonotype appeared many times. This chain's CDR3 is CASSLGDGGSYEQYF. The CDR3 DNA reads as TGTGCCAGCAGCTTAGGAGACGGGGGCTCCTACGAGCAGTACTTC. The V and J genes are TRBV7-3 and TRBJ2-7, with D possibly TRBD2 on 6 matching bases. This CDR3 is 15 amino acids long. Per germline, CDR1 SGHTA and CDR2 FQGTGA. The ends were cut back, 2 bases at V and 0 bases at J, with 11 bases in the middle.